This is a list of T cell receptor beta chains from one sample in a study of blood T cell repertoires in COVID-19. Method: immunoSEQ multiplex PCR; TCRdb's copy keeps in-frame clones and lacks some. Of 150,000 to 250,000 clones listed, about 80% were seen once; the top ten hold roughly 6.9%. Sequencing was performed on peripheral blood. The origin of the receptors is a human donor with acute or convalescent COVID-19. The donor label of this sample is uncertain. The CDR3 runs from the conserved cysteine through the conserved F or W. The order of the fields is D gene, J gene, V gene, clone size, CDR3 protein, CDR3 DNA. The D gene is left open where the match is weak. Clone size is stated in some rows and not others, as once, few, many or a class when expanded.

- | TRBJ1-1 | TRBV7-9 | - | CASSFIGYTEAFF | TGTGCCAGCAGCTTTATCGGGTACACTGAAGCTTTCTTT
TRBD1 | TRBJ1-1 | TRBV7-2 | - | CASSPRTGSTEAFF | TGTGCCAGCAGCCCCCGGACAGGGTCCACTGAAGCTTTCTTT
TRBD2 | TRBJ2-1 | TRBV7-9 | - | CASSLAGGVNNEQFF | TGTGCCAGCAGCTTAGCGGGAGGGGTGAACAATGAGCAGTTCTTC
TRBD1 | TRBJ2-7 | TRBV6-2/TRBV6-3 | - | CASSYFGTEYEQYF | TGTGCCAGCAGTTACTTTGGGACAGAATACGAGCAGTACTTC
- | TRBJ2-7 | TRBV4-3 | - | CASSQDLKQSYEQYF | TGCGCCAGCAGCCAAGATCTGAAACAGTCCTACGAGCAGTACTTC
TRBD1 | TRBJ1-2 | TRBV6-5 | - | CASSYRDRGFGYTF | TGTGCCAGCAGTTATCGGGACAGGGGGTTTGGCTACACCTTC
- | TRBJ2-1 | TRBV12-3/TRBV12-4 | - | CASSSLARQFF | TGTGCCAGCAGTTCTCTGGCCCGGCAGTTCTTC
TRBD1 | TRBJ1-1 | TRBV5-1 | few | CASSLTDRGEAFF | TGCGCCAGCAGCTTGACCGACAGGGGAGAAGCTTTCTTT
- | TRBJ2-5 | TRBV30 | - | CAWSSGSSQETQYF | TGTGCCTGGAGTAGCGGGTCCTCCCAAGAGACCCAGTACTTC
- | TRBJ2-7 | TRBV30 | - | CAWNGEGTYEQYF | TGTGCCTGGAATGGAGAGGGAACCTACGAGCAGTACTTC
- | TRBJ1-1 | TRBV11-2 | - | CASSLLQGGTEAFF | TGTGCCAGCAGCTTACTCCAGGGAGGCACTGAAGCTTTCTTT
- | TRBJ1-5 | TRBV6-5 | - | CASSSIQGSSNQPQHF | TGTGCCAGCAGTTCCATACAGGGCAGCAGCAATCAGCCCCAGCATTTT
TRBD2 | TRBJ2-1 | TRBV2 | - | CASRRREGTDEQFF | TGTGCCAGCCGTAGGCGGGAGGGGACAGATGAGCAGTTCTTC
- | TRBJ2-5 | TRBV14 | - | CASSPQYLSRGWETQYF | TGTGCCAGCAGCCCGCAGTACCTAAGCAGGGGATGGGAGACCCAGTACTTC
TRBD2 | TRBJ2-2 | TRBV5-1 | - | CASSLAAGGGELFF | TGCGCCAGCAGCTTGGCAGCGGGAGGGGGCGAGCTGTTTTTT
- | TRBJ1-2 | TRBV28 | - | CASSLYEAYGYTF | TGTGCCAGCAGTTTATATGAGGCCTATGGCTACACCTTC
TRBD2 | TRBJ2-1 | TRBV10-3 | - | CAISDSGSSYNEQFF | TGTGCCATCTCGGATAGCGGGAGCTCCTACAATGAGCAGTTCTTC
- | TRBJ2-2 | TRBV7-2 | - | CASSWRGTGELFF | TGTGCCAGCAGCTGGAGGGGCACCGGGGAGCTGTTTTTT
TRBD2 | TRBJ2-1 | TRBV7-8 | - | CASSTVLAVSYNEQFF | TGTGCCAGCAGCACCGTTCTAGCGGTCTCCTACAATGAGCAGTTCTTC
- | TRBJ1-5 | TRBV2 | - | CARSSRGGNQPQHF | TGTGCCAGATCCTCCAGGGGCGGCAATCAGCCCCAGCATTTT
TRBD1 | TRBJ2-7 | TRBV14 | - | CASSQGQGAGYEQYF | TGTGCCAGCAGCCAAGGACAGGGGGCCGGCTACGAGCAGTACTTC
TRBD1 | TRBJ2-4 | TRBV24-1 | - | CATSDSNTGGAAKNIQYF | TGTGCCACCAGTGATTCAAATACAGGGGGTGCAGCCAAAAACATTCAGTACTTC
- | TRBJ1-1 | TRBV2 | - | CASSEREEAGAFF | TGTGCCAGCAGTGAAAGGGAGGAGGCGGGAGCTTTCTTT
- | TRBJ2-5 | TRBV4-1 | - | CASSQGGDYLETQYF | TGCGCCAGCAGCCAAGGGGGGGATTATTTGGAGACCCAGTACTTC
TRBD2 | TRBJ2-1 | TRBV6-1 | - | CASSENIGSSGSNEQFF | TGTGCCAGCAGTGAGAATATCGGGTCTAGCGGTTCCAATGAGCAGTTCTTC
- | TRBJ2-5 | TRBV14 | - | CASSHGGTGLKTQYF | TGTGCCAGCAGCCACGGCGGGACCGGCTTAAAGACCCAGTACTTC
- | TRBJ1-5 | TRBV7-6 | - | CASSASRQDVSNQPQHF | TGTGCCAGCAGCGCTTCTCGACAAGATGTTAGCAATCAGCCCCAGCATTTT
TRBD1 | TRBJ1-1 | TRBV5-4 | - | CASSYRQGSMWTEAFF | TGTGCCAGCAGCTACCGACAGGGAAGTATGTGGACTGAAGCTTTCTTT
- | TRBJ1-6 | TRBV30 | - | CAWSVRGAGRYNSPLHF | TGTGCCTGGAGTGTACGGGGGGCCGGTAGATATAATTCACCCCTCCACTTT
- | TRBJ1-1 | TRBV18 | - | CASSPPGARTLNTEAFF | TGTGCCAGCTCACCACCGGGGGCGAGGACTTTAAACACTGAAGCTTTCTTT
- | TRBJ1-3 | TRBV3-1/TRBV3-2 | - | CASSHRGAGNTIYF | TGTGCCAGCAGCCACCGGGGGGCGGGAAACACCATATATTTT
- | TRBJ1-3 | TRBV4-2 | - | CASSQDLQFTSSGNTIYF | TGTGCCAGCAGCCAAGATCTTCAATTCACCAGCTCTGGAAACACCATATATTTT